The clone carrying this T cell receptor beta chain was observed once. Antigen specificity is unknown. The data are from a study of TIL therapy for anti-PD-1-resistant metastatic lung cancer. Time point specified: pre-treatment sample, taken before nivolumab and TIL therapy. CDR3 size: 15 residues. Germline V gene data show CDR1 as SGHNT and CDR2 as YENEEA. With 5 bases removed from V and 1 base from J, the gap between germline ends came to 14 bases. General observations from the study: TIL clonotype persistence in blood showed no apparent association with response.

The immunoSEQ assay was v3. Generated by immunoSEQ multiplex PCR, the TCRdb table keeps only in-frame clones and is missing some. The sample lists 25,000 to 40,000 clones, about 70% occurring once. The sequence came from a woman aged 25-85 years with non-small cell lung cancer. The chain carries TRBV11-3 and TRBJ1-1, with D perhaps matching TRBD1 (5 bases). The sample here was blood, taken at baseline. Written as DNA, the CDR3 is TGTGCCAGCAGCCGAGGGGCGAGTGAGAACACTGAAGCTTTCTTT. Protein product: CASSRGASENTEAFF.